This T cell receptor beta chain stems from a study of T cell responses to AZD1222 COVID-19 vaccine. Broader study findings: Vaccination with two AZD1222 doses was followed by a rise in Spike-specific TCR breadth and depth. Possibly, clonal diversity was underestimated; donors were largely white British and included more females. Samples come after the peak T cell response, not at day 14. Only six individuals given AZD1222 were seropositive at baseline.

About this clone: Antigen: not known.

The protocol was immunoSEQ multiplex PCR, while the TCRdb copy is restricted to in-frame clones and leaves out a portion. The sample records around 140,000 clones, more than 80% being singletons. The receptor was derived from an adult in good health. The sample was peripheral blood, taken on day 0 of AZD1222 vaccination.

The CDR3 region has the DNA TGCGCCAGCAGCCAACCCTCACGGGGGGTGCAGAATGAAAAACTGTTTTTT. This gives the protein CASSQPSRGVQNEKLFF. The chain has TRBV4-1 and TRBJ1-4; TRBD1 is a possible D gene (5 bases). CDR1 and CDR2 from the germline V gene are MGHRA and YSYEKL. This CDR3 region has 17 residues. V was shortened by 2 bases and J by 5 bases, with 18 bases between the two germline ends.